This T cell receptor (beta chain) emerged from a study of OX40 agonist ivuxolimab in advanced cancers. Study details: The patients' treatment was ivuxolimab, an agonistic anti-OX40 (CD134) antibody. Participants, around 80% male, averaged 60 years of age, ranging from roughly 23 to 90. General study points: CD4+ T cells averaged fewer expanded clones than CD8+ T cells. In a subset of nonresponders, normalized T-cell clonal expansion was also low.

The data were produced by immunoSEQ multiplex PCR, yet TCRdb's version contains in-frame clones alone and is incomplete. The sample has approximately 100,000 clones, less than 95% seen once. V gave up 0 bases and J gave up 3 bases, with 18 bases separating them. The CDR3 sequence is 17 residues long. The germline gives CDR1 SGHRS, CDR2 YFSETQ. As to this clone: Its cognate antigen is unknown.

This sequence originates from an adult with an advanced solid tumor such as melanoma, head and neck, liver or kidney cancer. The specimen comprised CD4+ or CD8+ T cells sorted from blood, sampled in a trial of the OX40 agonist ivuxolimab. The V gene is TRBV5-1, the J gene TRBJ1-1; a possible D gene is TRBD1 (6 bases). The CDR3 DNA reads TGCGCCAGCAGCTTGGGTTTAAGGTCAAGACAGGACACTGAAGCTTTCTTT. It is translated as CASSLGLRSRQDTEAFF.